This T cell receptor beta chain was observed in a study of cytomegalovirus exposure and HLA in healthy donors. The V segment lost 5 bases and the J segment 7 bases; nucleotides outside the gene matches: 13. This CDR3 contains 16 residues. The germline CDR1 and CDR2 sequences are SGHTA and FQGTGA. 60 Vbeta and 13 Jbeta primers were used in PCR. Measured with immunoSEQ multiplex PCR; TCRdb has only the in-frame clones, and not every one. Among some 120,000 clones listed, approximately 79% were seen once. This clone was recorded a few times. The chain is built from TRBV7-3 and TRBJ2-1; 8 bases line up with TRBD2. The source of this sequence is a man aged 30 to 45 in good health and CMV-seronegative. Sequencing was performed on PBMCs. The chain's CDR3 is CASSPSGGAGMNEQFF. As DNA, the CDR3 is TGTGCCAGCAGCCCATCCGGGGGGGCGGGTATGAATGAGCAGTTCTTC.